Listed here are 6 T cell receptor beta chains from one sample, sequenced in a study of T cell responses to AZD1222 COVID-19 vaccine. This table comes from immunoSEQ multiplex PCR, and its TCRdb copy is limited to in-frame clones, with some not included. Among approximately 190,000 clones listed, around 92% were seen once. This material consisted of peripheral blood, taken on day 0 of AZD1222 vaccination. The receptors were sampled from an adult in good health.

The chain has TRBV7-3 and TRBJ2-1; perhaps TRBD1 as D (5 bases). CDR3 length equals 15 residues. Germline-derived CDR1 and CDR2 are SGHTA and FQGTGA. Trimming took 2 bases from V and 3 from J, leaving 11 bases between them. The CDR3 loop is CASSLQGLIYNEQFF. The CDR3 DNA follows: TGTGCCAGCAGCTTACAGGGTCTGATCTACAATGAGCAGTTCTTC.

The V and J genes are TRBV19 and TRBJ1-5; maybe TRBD1 (6 bases). There are 14 residues in the CDR3. The germline V and J ends were trimmed by 6 bases and 4 bases, with 13 bases remaining between them. Germline lookup yields CDR1 LNHDA and CDR2 SQIVND (reference sequence). This CDR3 is CASRKTGMNQPQHF. The CDR3 DNA reads as TGTGCCAGTAGGAAAACAGGGATGAATCAGCCCCAGCATTTT.

The rearrangement joins TRBV19 to TRBJ2-5; no clear D gene. CDR1 is LNHDA, CDR2 SQIVND, per germline (reference sequence). The CDR3 is 14 amino acids. V lost 5 bases, J lost 5 bases, and 15 bases lay in between. Here the CDR3 DNA reads TGTGCCAGTAGTCGCACTATAGTTACGGAGACCCAGTACTTC. Residues: CASSRTIVTETQYF.

This clone was observed a handful of times. This chain joins TRBV2 and TRBJ1-4; TRBD1 agrees at 7 bases. The trim removed 4 bases at V and 4 bases at J, leaving 6 bases unmatched. Germline CDR1 and CDR2: SNHLY and FYNNEI. The CDR3 runs 15 residues. CDR3 amino acids: CASSVQRDSNEKLFF. Here the CDR3 DNA reads TGTGCCAGCAGTGTGCAACGGGACAGTAATGAAAAACTGTTTTTT.

V is TRBV6-5 and J is TRBJ1-4; D is perhaps TRBD1 (6 bases). Germline V gene lookup returns CDR1 MNHEY and CDR2 SVGAGI. Trimming removed 3 bases at V and 3 bases at J, with 11 bases between. This CDR3 comprises 15 residues. The CDR3 nucleotides read TGTGCCAGCAGTTATCAGACAGGTCCTAATGAAAAACTGTTTTTT. It is translated as CASSYQTGPNEKLFF.

A remark on this clone: Distinct nucleotide sequences in the sample also encode this CDR3. This sequence joins TRBV11-2 and TRBJ2-1, with 7 bases identical to TRBD2. This CDR3 has 15 amino acids. J gave up 1 base and V 1 base, and 1 base lay outside the gene matches. CDR1 and CDR2 from the germline V gene are SGHAT and FQNNGV. In DNA, the CDR3 is TGTGCCAGCAGCTTAGCGGGGGGTTCCTACAATGAGCAGTTCTTC. This codes for CASSLAGGSYNEQFF.